The T cell receptor beta chain under discussion was sequenced for a study of blood T cell repertoires in COVID-19. Overall study context: COVID-19 samples collected from the United States, Italy and Spain covered acute and convalescent phases.

Original processing methods: Estimated nucleated cell counts came from reference gene primer amplification. Using immunoSEQ multiplex PCR, the repertoire was profiled, and TCRdb retains in-frame clones only, with some absent. The DNA was the basis for D and trimming; V, J and clone size are from that table. The sample has 85,000 to 110,000 clones, about 90% seen once. Concerning this clone: Distinct nucleotide sequences in the sample also encode this CDR3.

This CDR3 has 13 amino acids. The V gene's germline CDR1 is SGDLS and CDR2 YYNGEE. V lost 0 bases and J 2 bases, leaving 5 bases between the germline ends. This sequence was found in a woman aged 60-75 years with acute or convalescent COVID-19. Sequenced sample: peripheral blood. The J gene is TRBJ1-1, the V gene TRBV9, with unresolved D. DNA for the CDR3: TGTGCCAGCAGCGTAGCAGGTAACACTGAAGCTTTCTTT. This translates into CASSVAGNTEAFF.